What follows is one T cell receptor beta chain and its context. Its antigen is currently unknown. The sample contains more than one DNA sequence encoding this CDR3. Measured with immunoSEQ multiplex PCR; TCRdb has only the in-frame clones, and not every one. Here the sample spans around 600,000 clones, about 98% being singletons. This record belongs to a study of shared clonotypes between healthy human individuals. The V gene end was trimmed by 6 bases and the J gene end by 3 bases; junction bases not matched to a gene: 2. The CDR3 totals 14 residues. Per germline, CDR1 MNHEY and CDR2 SMNVEV (reference sequence). Naive CD8 populations comprised CD45RO-negative cells positively selected for CCR7, excluding terminally differentiated effector memory CD45RA+ cells. Broader study findings: Sampling covered nothing but blood. Tissue TCR repertoires likely differ from those found in blood.

The chain recombines TRBV27 with TRBJ2-1; 10 bases agree with TRBD2. The receptor was isolated from a man aged 30-40 years in good health. Sequenced material: naive CD8+ T cells sorted from blood. In nucleotides, the CDR3 is TGTGCCAGCAGCCCTAGCGGGAGCTACAATGAGCAGTTCTTC. The encoded protein is CASSPSGSYNEQFF.